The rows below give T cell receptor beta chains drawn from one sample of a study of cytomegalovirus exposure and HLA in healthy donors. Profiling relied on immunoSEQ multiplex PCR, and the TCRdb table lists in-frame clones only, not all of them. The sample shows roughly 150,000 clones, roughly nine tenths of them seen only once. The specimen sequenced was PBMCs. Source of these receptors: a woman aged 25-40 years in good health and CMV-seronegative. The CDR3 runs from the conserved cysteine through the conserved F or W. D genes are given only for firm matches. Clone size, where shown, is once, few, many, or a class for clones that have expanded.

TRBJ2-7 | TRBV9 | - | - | CASSATGRAYEQYF | TGTGCCAGCAGCGCGACAGGGAGGGCCTACGAGCAGTACTTC
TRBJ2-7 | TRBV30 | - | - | CAWGDRYEQYF | TGTGCCTGGGGAGACCGCTACGAGCAGTACTTC
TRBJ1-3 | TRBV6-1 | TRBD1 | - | CASTGQGDIGNTIYF | TGTGCCAGCACGGGACAGGGGGACATCGGAAACACCATATATTTT
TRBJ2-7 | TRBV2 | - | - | CASSEAGFGLDYEQYF | TGTGCCAGCAGTGAAGCGGGTTTTGGGCTAGACTACGAGCAGTACTTC
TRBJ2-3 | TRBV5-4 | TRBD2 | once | CASSSGLAGSSTDTQYF | TGTGCCAGCAGTTCGGGACTAGCGGGGTCTAGCACAGATACGCAGTATTTT
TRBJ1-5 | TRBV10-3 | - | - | CAISDPGLNQPQHF | TGTGCCATCAGTGACCCAGGGCTGAATCAGCCCCAGCATTTT
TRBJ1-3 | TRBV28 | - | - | CASSPPSGNTIYF | TGTGCCAGCAGCCCCCCCTCGGGAAACACCATATATTTT
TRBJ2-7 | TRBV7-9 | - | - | CASSLLVGSYEQYF | TGTGCCAGCAGCTTACTCGTGGGATCCTACGAGCAGTACTTC
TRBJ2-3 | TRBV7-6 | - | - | CASSLTGGPDTQYF | TGTGCCAGCAGCTTGACGGGGGGCCCAGATACGCAGTATTTT
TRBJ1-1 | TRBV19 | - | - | CASSSTEAFF | TGTGCCAGTAGCAGCACTGAAGCTTTCTTT
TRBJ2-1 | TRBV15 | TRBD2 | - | CATSPRKAGAAYNEQFF | TGTGCCACCAGCCCCCGAAAGGCGGGAGCCGCCTACAATGAGCAGTTCTTC
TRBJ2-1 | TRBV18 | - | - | CASSKGVPRLDEQFF | TGTGCCAGCTCTAAGGGGGTCCCCCGTTTGGATGAGCAGTTCTTC
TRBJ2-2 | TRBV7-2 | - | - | CASSLREGAAFTGELFF | TGTGCCAGCAGCTTAAGGGAGGGGGCGGCCTTCACCGGGGAGCTGTTTTTT
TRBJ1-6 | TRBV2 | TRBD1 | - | CASMDRTYNSPLHF | TGTGCCAGTATGGACAGGACGTATAATTCACCCCTCCACTTT
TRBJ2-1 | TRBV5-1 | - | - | CASSLDGVLQGGGQFF | TGCGCCAGCAGCTTGGACGGGGTGTTGCAGGGAGGAGGGCAGTTCTTC
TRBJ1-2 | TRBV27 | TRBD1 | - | CASSLSTPSGGSNYGYTF | TGTGCCAGCAGTTTATCAACCCCGTCAGGGGGATCTAACTATGGCTACACCTTC
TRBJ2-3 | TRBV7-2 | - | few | CASSRGTGWADTQYF | TGTGCCAGCAGCAGGGGCACAGGGTGGGCAGATACGCAGTATTTT
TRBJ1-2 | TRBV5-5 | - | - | CASSLLSRQGSGYTF | TGTGCCAGCAGCTTGCTCTCCCGGCAGGGGTCTGGCTACACCTTC
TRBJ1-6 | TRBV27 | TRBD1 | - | CASSYLGDRGNSPLHF | TGTGCCAGCAGTTACCTTGGGGACAGAGGAAATTCACCCCTCCACTTT
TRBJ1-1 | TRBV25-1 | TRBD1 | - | CASSGRTGAMNTEAFF | TGTGCCAGCAGCGGCCGGACAGGGGCAATGAACACTGAAGCTTTCTTT
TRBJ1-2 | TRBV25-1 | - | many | CASSSRVEGYTF | TGTGCCAGCAGTTCCAGGGTGGAGGGCTACACCTTC
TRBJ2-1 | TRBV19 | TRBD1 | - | CASSMGTDNEQFF | TGTGCCAGTAGTATGGGGACAGACAATGAGCAGTTCTTC
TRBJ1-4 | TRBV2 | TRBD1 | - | CASCLDRRLSTNEKLFF | TGTGCCAGCTGTTTGGACAGGCGGCTATCAACTAATGAAAAACTGTTTTTT
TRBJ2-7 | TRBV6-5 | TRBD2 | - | CASSTLLAGAREQYF | TGTGCCAGCAGTACCTTACTAGCGGGGGCTCGCGAGCAGTACTTC
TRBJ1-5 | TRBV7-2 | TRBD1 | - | CASSRDRGNQPQHF | TGTGCCAGCAGCCGAGACAGGGGAAATCAGCCCCAGCATTTT
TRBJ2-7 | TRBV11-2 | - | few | CASSQQGREQYF | TGTGCCAGCAGCCAACAGGGACGCGAGCAGTACTTC
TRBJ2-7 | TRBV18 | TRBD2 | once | CASSLLATSGVYEQYF | TGTGCCAGCTCCCTACTTGCGACTAGCGGGGTATACGAGCAGTACTTC
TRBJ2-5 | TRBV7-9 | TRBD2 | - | CASSPGGAGAAETQYF | TGTGCCAGCAGCCCGGGGGGGGCGGGAGCGGCGGAGACCCAGTACTTC
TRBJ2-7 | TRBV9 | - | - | CASSVGVGHYEQYF | TGTGCCAGCAGCGTAGGAGTTGGTCACTACGAGCAGTACTTC
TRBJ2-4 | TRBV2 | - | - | CASETAESNIQYF | TGTGCAAGCGAAACCGCGGAGTCAAACATTCAGTACTTC
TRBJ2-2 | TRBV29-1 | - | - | CSVSEGTGELFF | TGCAGCGTTAGTGAGGGCACCGGGGAGCTGTTTTTT
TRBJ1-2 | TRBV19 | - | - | CASSIFPANYGYTF | TGTGCCAGTAGTATCTTCCCTGCTAACTATGGCTACACCTTC
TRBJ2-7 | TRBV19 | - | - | CASSMRANEQYF | TGTGCCAGTAGTATGAGGGCCAACGAGCAGTACTTC
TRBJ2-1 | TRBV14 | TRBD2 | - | CASSQVRLAGGEQFF | TGTGCCAGCAGCCAAGTCCGACTAGCGGGGGGTGAGCAGTTCTTC
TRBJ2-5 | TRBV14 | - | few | CASSQDSGGPLGTQYF | TGTGCCAGCAGCCAAGATTCCGGGGGGCCATTGGGGACCCAGTACTTC
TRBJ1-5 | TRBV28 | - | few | CASRNRGGQPQHF | TGTGCCAGCAGGAATCGCGGGGGCCAGCCCCAGCATTTT
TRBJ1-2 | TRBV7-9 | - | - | CASSSGEVGYTF | TGTGCCAGCAGCAGTGGGGAGGTTGGCTACACCTTC
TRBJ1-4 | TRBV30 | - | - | CATGPSNEKLFF | TGTGCCACGGGACCGAGCAATGAAAAACTGTTTTTT
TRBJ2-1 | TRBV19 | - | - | CASNDRGVGNEQFF | TGTGCCAGTAACGACCGGGGTGTGGGCAATGAGCAGTTCTTC
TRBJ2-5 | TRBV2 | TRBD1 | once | CASRPSGQGTETQYF | TGTGCCAGCAGACCCTCGGGACAGGGAACGGAGACCCAGTACTTC
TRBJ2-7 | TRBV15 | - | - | CATSRDLSADYEQYF | TGTGCCACCAGCAGAGATCTTAGCGCGGACTACGAGCAGTACTTC
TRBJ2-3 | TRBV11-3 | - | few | CASSLGSGSTDTQYF | TGTGCCAGCAGCTTAGGTTCCGGGAGCACAGATACGCAGTATTTT
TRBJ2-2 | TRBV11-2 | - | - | CASSLVNRGGTGELFF | TGTGCCAGCAGCTTAGTAAACAGGGGAGGGACCGGGGAGCTGTTTTTT
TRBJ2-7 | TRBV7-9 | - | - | CASSWQGRTYEQYF | TGTGCCAGCAGCTGGCAGGGAAGGACCTACGAGCAGTACTTC
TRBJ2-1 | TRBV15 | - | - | CATSRDLGDNEQFF | TGTGCCACCAGCAGAGATTTGGGGGACAATGAGCAGTTCTTC
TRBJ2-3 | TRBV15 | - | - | CATSRLGRGSSMGDTQYF | TGTGCCACCAGCAGGCTGGGCCGGGGGTCTTCGATGGGAGATACGCAGTATTTT
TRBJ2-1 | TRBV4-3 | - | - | CASSQEKTLLGEYNEQFF | TGCGCCAGCAGCCAAGAGAAAACATTACTAGGGGAATACAATGAGCAGTTCTTC
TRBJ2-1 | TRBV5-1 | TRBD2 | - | CASSSRAGGPNEQFF | TGCGCCAGCAGCAGTCGAGCGGGGGGGCCCAATGAGCAGTTCTTC
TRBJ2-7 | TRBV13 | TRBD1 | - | CASSPDRGYEQYF | TGTGCCAGCAGCCCGGACAGGGGCTACGAGCAGTACTTC
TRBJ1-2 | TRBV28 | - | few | CASSPGGTANYGYTF | TGTGCCAGCAGTCCCGGCGGCACCGCTAACTATGGCTACACCTTC
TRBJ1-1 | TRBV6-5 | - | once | CASSYSSRGGGSEAFF | TGTGCCAGCAGTTACTCTTCCAGGGGCGGCGGCTCTGAAGCTTTCTTT
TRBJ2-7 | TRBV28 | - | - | CASSLFGAASYEQYF | TGTGCCAGCAGTTTATTCGGAGCAGCCTCCTACGAGCAGTACTTC